This T cell receptor (beta chain) was captured by sequencing in a study of blood T cell repertoires in COVID-19. Study-wide context: Sites in the United States, Italy and Spain provided acute and convalescent COVID-19 samples. From T cells, B-cell-depleted T cells, or PBMCs came the material, which was cDNA or gDNA.

Original data processing: How many nucleated cells were present was estimated from reference gene primer amplification. This table comes from immunoSEQ multiplex PCR, and its TCRdb copy is limited to in-frame clones, with some not included. V and J calls and clone size follow that table, whereas D and trimming were derived from the DNA. The sample lists approximately 200,000 clones, roughly 80% seen once, with about 4.8% in the top ten. The germline V gene encodes CDR1 SQVTM and CDR2 ANQGSEA. Trimming took 1 base from V and 1 from J, leaving 7 bases between them. The CDR3 consists of 13 residues. The source is a woman aged 25 to 39 with acute or convalescent COVID-19. Material for sequencing was peripheral blood. This chain connects TRBV29-1 to TRBJ1-1; a weak D match, TRBD1 (5 bases). The DNA of the CDR3 is TGCAGCGTTGAAGGGACAAGGAACACTGAAGCTTTCTTT. Its translation is CSVEGTRNTEAFF.